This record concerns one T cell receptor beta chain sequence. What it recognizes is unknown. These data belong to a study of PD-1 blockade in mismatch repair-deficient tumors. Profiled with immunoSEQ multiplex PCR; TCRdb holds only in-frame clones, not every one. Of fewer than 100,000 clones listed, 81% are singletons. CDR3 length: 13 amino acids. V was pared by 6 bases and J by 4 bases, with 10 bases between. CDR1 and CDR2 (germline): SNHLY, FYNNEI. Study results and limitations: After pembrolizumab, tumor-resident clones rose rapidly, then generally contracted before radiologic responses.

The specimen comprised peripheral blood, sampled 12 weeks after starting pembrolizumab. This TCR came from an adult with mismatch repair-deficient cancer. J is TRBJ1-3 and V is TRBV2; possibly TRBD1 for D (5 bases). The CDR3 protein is CASRGDGGNTIYF. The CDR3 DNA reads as TGTGCCAGCAGGGGGGACGGCGGAAACACCATATATTTT.